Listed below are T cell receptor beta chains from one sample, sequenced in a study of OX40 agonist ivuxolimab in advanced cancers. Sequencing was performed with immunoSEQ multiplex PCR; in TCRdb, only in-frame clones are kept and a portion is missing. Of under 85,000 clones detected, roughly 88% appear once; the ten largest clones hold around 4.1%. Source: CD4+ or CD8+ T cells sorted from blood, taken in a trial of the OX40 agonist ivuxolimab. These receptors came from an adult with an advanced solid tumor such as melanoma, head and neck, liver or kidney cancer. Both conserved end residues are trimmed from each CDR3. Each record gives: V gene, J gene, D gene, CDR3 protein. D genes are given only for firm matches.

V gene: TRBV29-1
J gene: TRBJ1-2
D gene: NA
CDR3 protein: SVAAADFRGDGYT

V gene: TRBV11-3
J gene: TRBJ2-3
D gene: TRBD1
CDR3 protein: ASSSKWDSLSSTDTQY

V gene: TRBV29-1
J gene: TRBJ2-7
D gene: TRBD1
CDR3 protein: SVAWTGDEQY

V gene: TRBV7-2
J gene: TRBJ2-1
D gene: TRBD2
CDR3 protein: ASSLMPSGSFYNEQF

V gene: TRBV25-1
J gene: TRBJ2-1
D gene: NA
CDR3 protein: ASSIFDEQF

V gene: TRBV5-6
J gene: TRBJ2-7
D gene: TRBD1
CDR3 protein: ASSPTGTGRAGFS

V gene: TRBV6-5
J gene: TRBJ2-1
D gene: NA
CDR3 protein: ASSYRDEQF

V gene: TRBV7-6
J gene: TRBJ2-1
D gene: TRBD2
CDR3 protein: ASSLLAGEVYNEQF

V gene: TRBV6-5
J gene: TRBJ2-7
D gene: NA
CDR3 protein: ASRKGPTEAYEQY

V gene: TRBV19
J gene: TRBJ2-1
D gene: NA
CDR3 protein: ASSFRPQGPLNEQF

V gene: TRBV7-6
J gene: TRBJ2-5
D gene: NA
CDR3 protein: ASSLTWNQETQY

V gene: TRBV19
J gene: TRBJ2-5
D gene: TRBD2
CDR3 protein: ASSSLLAGDQRTQY

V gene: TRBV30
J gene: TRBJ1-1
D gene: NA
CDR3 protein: AWGMNTEAF

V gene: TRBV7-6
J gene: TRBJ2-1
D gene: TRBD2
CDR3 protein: ASRKAGGLVDEQF

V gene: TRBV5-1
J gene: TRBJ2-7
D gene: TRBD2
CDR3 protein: ASSLGNSGNYEQY

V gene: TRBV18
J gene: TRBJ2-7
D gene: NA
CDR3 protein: ASSPPQQGGGEQY

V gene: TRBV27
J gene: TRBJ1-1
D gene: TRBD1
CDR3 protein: ASSLLGQQNTEAF

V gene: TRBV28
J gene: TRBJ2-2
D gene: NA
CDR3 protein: ASSLPRLHPKNTGELF

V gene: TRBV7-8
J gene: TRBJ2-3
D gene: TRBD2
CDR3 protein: ASSHGLAGYRRTQY

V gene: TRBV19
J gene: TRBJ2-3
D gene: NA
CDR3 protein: ASTPVFGSGTDTQY

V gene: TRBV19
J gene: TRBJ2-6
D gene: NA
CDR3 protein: ASTVGESGANVLT

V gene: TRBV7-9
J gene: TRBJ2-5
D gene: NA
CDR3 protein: ASSLAMAEQETQY

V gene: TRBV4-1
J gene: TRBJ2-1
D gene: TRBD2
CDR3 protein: ASSQDTGRGNEQF

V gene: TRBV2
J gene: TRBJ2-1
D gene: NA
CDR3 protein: ASSRDRDSSYNEQF

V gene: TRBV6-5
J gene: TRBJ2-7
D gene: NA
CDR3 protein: ASSSISVVGEQY

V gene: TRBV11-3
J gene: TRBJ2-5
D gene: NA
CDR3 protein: ASSSPWGRGPASQETQY

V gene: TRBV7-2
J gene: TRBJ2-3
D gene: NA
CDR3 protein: ASRRDGRGADTQY

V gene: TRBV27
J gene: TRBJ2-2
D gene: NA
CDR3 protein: ASSLSYTGELF

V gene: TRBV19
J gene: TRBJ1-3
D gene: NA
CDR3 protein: ASSNSDILSGNTIY

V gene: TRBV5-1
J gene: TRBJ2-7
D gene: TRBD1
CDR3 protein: ASSKGTGLEEQY

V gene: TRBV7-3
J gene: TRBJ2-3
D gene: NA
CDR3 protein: ASSLGGAYTDTQY

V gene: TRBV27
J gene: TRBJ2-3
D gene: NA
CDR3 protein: ASSSSGASGIYTDTQY

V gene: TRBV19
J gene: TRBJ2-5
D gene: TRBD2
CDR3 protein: ASSRGLAGDRETQY